These 27 T cell receptor beta chains were sequenced from one sample in a study of T cells in Graves' hyperthyroidism and ophthalmopathy. TCR beta CDR3 regions were amplified from RNA. Researchers ran a first-round RT-PCR on the TCR CDR3 using the HTBI primer set. TCRdb ran MiXCR on the multiplex PCR reads and lists one entry per CDR3 protein. The sample shows around 440,000 distinct CDR3 sequences, approximately 14% of them seen only once. Sequenced input: blood. All receptors derive from a woman aged 18-29 years with Graves' hyperthyroidism.

This clonotype was seen ten or more times. The rearrangement links TRBV11-2 to TRBJ1-4; D remains unclear. The germline V gene has CDR1 SGHAT and CDR2 FQNNGV. CDR3 size: 16 residues. V was trimmed by 2 bases and J by 8 bases, leaving 18 bases between them. The chain's CDR3 is CASSLPQGRKAEKLFF. The CDR3 DNA reads as TGTGCCAGCAGCTTACCACAAGGACGAAAGGCGGAAAAACTGTTTTTT.

Many counts were recorded for this clonotype. The V and J genes are TRBV28 and TRBJ2-1; D call uncertain. Germline V gene data show CDR1 as MDHEN and CDR2 as SYDVKM. The CDR3 has 16 residues. Trimming cost V 5 bases and J 6 bases, with 20 bases left between them. CDR3 residues: CASSPNPRPLGNEQFF. DNA of the CDR3: TGTGCCAGCAGTCCAAACCCACGACCCTTGGGCAATGAGCAGTTCTTC.

There are a few counts of this clonotype. The chain employs TRBV7-9 and TRBJ1-5; 7 bases align to TRBD1. Trimming took 2 bases from V and 4 from J; bases not matched to a gene: 2. The CDR3 consists of 14 residues. Germline CDR1 and CDR2: SEHNR and FQNEAQ (reference sequence). CDR3 bases: TGTGCCAGCAGCTTAAAGGGACAGAATCAGCCCCAGCATTTT. As protein: CASSLKGQNQPQHF.

At least ten counts were recorded for this clonotype. The rearrangement joins TRBV12-3 or TRBV12-4 to TRBJ2-5, with no clear D. Trimming shortened V by 5 bases and J by 3 bases, and 19 bases separated the two germline ends. The CDR3 contains 16 residues. CDR3 residues: CASSQAAKTIEETQYF. CDR3 sequence (DNA): TGTGCCAGCAGTCAAGCCGCAAAAACGATAGAAGAGACCCAGTACTTC.

This clonotype was found many times. V is TRBV3-1 and J is TRBJ1-2; 10 bases agree with TRBD1. The CDR3 loop spans 14 amino acids. Unmatched junction bases numbered 5, after V lost 7 bases and J lost 3 bases. Germline CDR1 LGHDT, CDR2 YNNKEL (reference sequence). CDR3 sequence: CASKRDRGDYGYTF. DNA for the CDR3: TGTGCCAGCAAACGGGACAGGGGAGACTATGGCTACACCTTC.

For this clonotype: A much larger clone lies a single base off, so this may be a read error. The chain couples TRBV7-9 to TRBJ2-7, with 9 bases matching TRBD1. V lost 4 bases and J lost 8; bases outside the gene matches: 9. CDR1 SEHNR and CDR2 FQNEAQ come from the germline V gene (reference sequence). The CDR3 totals 14 residues. The CDR3, as DNA: TGTGCCAGCAGCTACCCGGGACAGGGTTACAAGCAGTACTTC. This encodes CASSYPGQGYKQYF.

This clonotype was observed at least ten times. The CDR3 DNA reads as TGTGCCAGCAGCGTAGAGGATCAGACAGGGAGAGCTTTCTTT. Its translation: CASSVEDQTGRAFF. This rearrangement joins TRBV9 to TRBJ1-1; 7 bases map to TRBD1. The CDR3 loop spans 14 amino acids. CDR1 is SGDLS, CDR2 YYNGEE, per germline. V lost 0 bases, J lost 10 bases, and 9 bases stayed unmatched.

This clonotype showed up many times. The genes are TRBV6-1 and TRBJ2-3; D remains unclear. V was trimmed by 5 bases and J by 6 bases, leaving 12 bases between them. Germline-derived CDR1 and CDR2 are MNHNS and SASEGT. The CDR3 spans 13 residues. The CDR3 loop reads CASSYERDDTQYF. The CDR3 DNA is TGTGCCAGCAGTTATGAAAGGGATGATACGCAGTATTTT.

Ten or more counts support this clonotype. J is TRBJ1-5 and V is TRBV6-2 or TRBV6-3; maybe TRBD1 (5 bases). Trimming shortened V by 7 bases and J by 5 bases, and 18 bases separated the two germline ends. Germline V lookup: CDR1 MNHEY, CDR2 SVGEGT. The CDR3 contains 15 residues. CDR3 in amino acids: CASKGIEGWHQPQHF. The CDR3 DNA is TGTGCCAGCAAGGGGATTGAGGGGTGGCATCAGCCCCAGCATTTT.

The chain has TRBV9 and TRBJ2-6; TRBD1 matches at 7 bases. CDR3 size: 18 residues. J was trimmed by 1 base and V by 3 bases; bases with no gene match: 10. Germline V gene lookup returns CDR1 SGDLS and CDR2 YYNGEE. In nucleotides, the CDR3 is TGTGCCAGCAGCGCTACAGGGGCTCGATTTTCTGGGGCCAACGTCCTGACTTTC. Amino acid sequence: CASSATGARFSGANVLTF.

This clonotype was counted at least ten times. The genes are TRBV9 and TRBJ2-7; the D is unclear. CDR3 size: 14 residues. Germline V gene lookup returns CDR1 SGDLS and CDR2 YYNGEE. The V and J ends lost 2 bases and 6 bases respectively, with 15 bases between them. The CDR3 sequence is CASSVGSGLGEQYF. The CDR3 region has the DNA TGTGCCAGCAGCGTTGGTTCCGGGCTGGGCGAGCAGTACTTC.

This clonotype was picked up a small number of times. This chain connects TRBV20-1 to TRBJ2-7; D might be TRBD2 (5 bases). Per germline, CDR1 DFQATT and CDR2 SNEGSKA (reference sequence). The ends were cut back, 4 bases at V and 2 bases at J, with 9 bases in the middle. CDR3 size: 12 residues. This chain's CDR3 is CSANLAPYEQYF. The DNA of the CDR3 is TGCAGTGCTAACCTAGCCCCCTACGAGCAGTACTTC.

The genes are TRBV29-1 and TRBJ1-2; tentative D call: TRBD1 (5 bases). The germline gives CDR1 SQVTM, CDR2 ANQGSEA. This CDR3 has 16 amino acids. Trimming took 4 bases from V and 3 from J, leaving 21 bases between them. The CDR3, as DNA: TGCAGCGTTGTCGACGCAGGGACTTTTCAAGACTATGGCTACACCTTC. Residues: CSVVDAGTFQDYGYTF.

The chain joins TRBV19 to TRBJ1-1; the D is unclear. Trimming left V 7 bases short and J 0 bases short, with 9 bases between. CDR1 is LNHDA, CDR2 SQIVND, per germline (reference sequence). The CDR3 spans 13 residues. CDR3 DNA sequence: TGTGCCAGTATGGGGAGTATGAACACTGAAGCTTTCTTT. Translating gives CASMGSMNTEAFF.

This clonotype was observed once. CDR3 nucleotide sequence: TGTGCCAGCAGTGAAGAGGCGGGGGCAGAGGTCAATGAGCAGTTCTTC. Translated, it gives CASSEEAGAEVNEQFF. The chain joins TRBV6-1 to TRBJ2-1, with D possibly matching TRBD2 (7 bases). This CDR3 is built from 16 residues. From germline, CDR1 is MNHNS and CDR2 SASEGT. Trimming pared 1 base from V and 6 bases from J, leaving 16 bases between.

This clonotype was counted only a few times. The chain links TRBV5-1 to TRBJ2-7, with 7 bases lining up with TRBD1. V lost 1 base and J lost 7; bases outside the gene matches: 26. CDR1 is SGHRS and CDR2 is YFSETQ in the germline V gene. The CDR3 has 20 residues. CDR3 in DNA: TGCGCCAGCAGCTTGAGGCCGGGACAGCTAACCCTGGGTCTGGTGGGGGAGCAGTACTTC. This gives the protein CASSLRPGQLTLGLVGEQYF.

The chain joins TRBV20-1 to TRBJ2-7; 7 nucleotides match TRBD2. V shed 2 bases, J shed 1 base, and the junction held 2 bases outside the gene matches. The CDR3 sequence is 13 residues long. Looked up from germline, CDR1 is DFQATT and CDR2 is SNEGSKA (reference sequence). CDR3 in DNA: TGCAGTGCTAGAATTAGCGGGTCCTACGAGCAGTACTTC. Translation gives CSARISGSYEQYF.

This clonotype was observed at least ten times. This chain connects TRBV4-3 to TRBJ1-2; D possibly corresponds to TRBD1 (5 bases). This CDR3 has 17 residues. Germline V gives CDR1 LGHNA, CDR2 YSLEER. Trimming shortened V by 0 bases and J by 4 bases, and 18 bases separated the two germline ends. CDR3 region: CASSQDRAQGISYGYTF. The CDR3 DNA is TGCGCCAGCAGCCAAGATAGGGCCCAGGGAATTTCCTATGGCTACACCTTC.

This clonotype has a handful of counts. This chain uses TRBV24-1 with TRBJ2-2, with 8 bases that match TRBD2. The V gene end was trimmed by 6 bases and the J gene end by 4 bases; junction bases not matched to a gene: 9. The germline gives CDR1 KGHDR, CDR2 SFDVKD. The CDR3 has 16 residues. The CDR3 coding sequence is TGTGCCACCAGTAGTCCAGCGGGAGTGTCCACCGGGGAGCTGTTTTTT. Translated: CATSSPAGVSTGELFF.

The sample holds a few counts of this clonotype. The V gene is TRBV20-1, the J gene TRBJ2-5; 7 bases map to TRBD1. V dropped 1 base and J dropped 4; count of bases not matched to a gene: 9. This CDR3 is built from 15 residues. The germline V gene has CDR1 DFQATT and CDR2 SNEGSKA (reference sequence). The CDR3 nucleotides are TGCAGTGCTAGAGGGTACCGGGACAGAAGAGAGACCCAGTACTTC. Amino acid sequence: CSARGYRDRRETQYF.

This clonotype was found many times. The rearrangement links TRBV5-1 to TRBJ2-1; 11 nucleotides line up with TRBD2. The ends lost 5 bases at V and 7 bases at J; junction bases unmatched: 14. This CDR3 has 17 amino acids. Germline assignment: CDR1 SGHRS and CDR2 YFSETQ. The DNA of the CDR3 is TGCGCCAGCAGGGGGGGGATCGGGACTAGCGGACGAAATGAGCAGTTCTTC. Residues: CASRGGIGTSGRNEQFF.

This clonotype was observed at least ten times. The chain is built from TRBV7-9 and TRBJ1-1; D unclear. This CDR3 spans 11 amino acids. Trimming stripped 0 bases from V and 8 bases from J, with 4 bases between. Germline V gene sequence: CDR1 SEHNR, CDR2 FQNEAQ (reference sequence). CDR3 nucleotide sequence: TGTGCCAGCAGCTTAGCGTGGGAAGCTTTCTTT. It specifies CASSLAWEAFF.

This clonotype was seen only a few times. The genes are TRBV6-5 and TRBJ2-2; 7 nucleotides line up with TRBD2. This CDR3 contains 18 residues. Trimming at V came to 1 base and at J to 4 bases, leaving 12 bases not matched to a gene. CDR1 is MNHEY, CDR2 SVGAGI, per germline. The CDR3 DNA reads as TGTGCCAGCAGTTACTTTGTCGGGGGGTATAGGGGCACCGGGGAGCTGTTTTTT. This encodes CASSYFVGGYRGTGELFF.

This clonotype appeared many times. V usage is TRBV11-1 and J usage is TRBJ2-7, with D perhaps matching TRBD1 (6 bases). The germline V gene has CDR1 SGHAT and CDR2 FQDESV (reference sequence). Trimming left V 4 bases short and J 3 bases short, with 16 bases between. The CDR3 extends over 15 amino acids. CDR3 sequence: CASSSSWDIRYEQYF. The CDR3 DNA sequence: TGTGCCAGCAGCTCCTCTTGGGACATCCGCTACGAGCAGTACTTC.

The chain recombines TRBV18 with TRBJ2-5, with 9 bases fitting TRBD2. CDR3 length equals 13 residues. V lost 6 bases to trimming and J lost 5 bases; unmatched junction nucleotides: 4. Germline CDR1 and CDR2: KGHSH and LQKENI. CDR3 DNA: TGTGCCAGCTCGGGACTAGCCGGCGAGACCCAGTACTTC. This sequence encodes CASSGLAGETQYF.

Here the CDR3 reads CASSDHFGYTF. The CDR3 coding sequence is TGTGCCAGCAGTGACCACTTTGGCTACACCTTC. The chain joins TRBV6-1 to TRBJ1-2; D is undetermined. Germline CDR1 reads MNHNS; CDR2 reads SASEGT. Trimming pared 3 bases from V and 7 bases from J, leaving 6 bases between. This CDR3 has 11 residues.

This clonotype was picked up many times. The CDR3 reads CASSLSPSGSYEQYF. CDR3 DNA sequence: TGTGCCAGCAGTTTATCGCCTAGCGGCTCCTACGAGCAGTACTTC. The chain links TRBV27 to TRBJ2-7; 7 bases match TRBD2. The V gene's germline CDR1 is MNHEY and CDR2 SMNVEV (reference sequence). Unmatched junction bases numbered 2, after V lost 0 bases and J lost 0 bases. The CDR3 is 15 residues long.